Below are 7 T cell receptor beta chains sequenced from a single sample in a study of blood T cell repertoires in COVID-19. The method was immunoSEQ multiplex PCR; TCRdb's version includes in-frame clones alone and lacks a portion of them. The repertoire holds about 20,000 clones, 80% to 90% seen once, with roughly 25% in the top ten. What was sequenced was peripheral blood. Receptors were obtained from a human donor with active COVID-19. The donor label of this sample is uncertain.

The chain joins TRBV6-2 or TRBV6-3 to TRBJ2-6; D is ambiguous. From germline, CDR1 is MNHEY and CDR2 SVGEGT. Trimming shortened V by 5 bases and J by 4 bases, and 15 bases separated the two germline ends. This CDR3 comprises 16 residues. For the CDR3, the DNA is TGTGCCAGCAGTGCTCACTACCGAGCAGGGGCCAACGTCCTGACTTTC. Its protein product is CASSAHYRAGANVLTF.

The chain combines TRBV5-1 with TRBJ2-1, with 11 bases identical to TRBD2. There are 17 residues in the CDR3. The V gene's germline CDR1 is SGHRS and CDR2 YFSETQ. V was pared by 5 bases and J by 2 bases, with 9 bases of the junction left unmatched. The CDR3 reads CASRPTGTSGTYNEQFF. The CDR3 nucleotides are TGCGCCAGCAGGCCAACCGGGACTAGCGGCACCTACAATGAGCAGTTCTTC.

The V call is TRBV9, the J call TRBJ1-5; unclear D gene. V was cut by 4 bases and J by 4 bases, with 12 bases left in between. The CDR3 is 14 residues long. Germline CDR1 and CDR2: SGDLS and YYNGEE. CDR3 in amino acids: CASSLRPRNQPQHF. The CDR3 DNA sequence: TGTGCCAGCAGCTTAAGACCGAGGAATCAGCCCCAGCATTTT.

A single count supports this clone. The J gene is TRBJ2-2, the V gene TRBV6-6; maybe TRBD2 (6 bases). The germline gives CDR1 MNHNY, CDR2 SVGAGI (reference sequence). The CDR3 extends over 13 amino acids. The ends were cut back, 7 bases at V and 4 bases at J, with 10 bases in the middle. CDR3 DNA sequence: TGTGCCAGCAAAGGGACTTCCACCGGGGAGCTGTTTTTT. This encodes CASKGTSTGELFF.

The rearrangement links TRBV4-3 to TRBJ1-5; D is unresolved. Trimming took 3 bases from V and 2 from J, leaving 11 bases between them. The CDR3 spans 15 residues. From germline, CDR1 is LGHNA and CDR2 YSLEER. As DNA, the CDR3 is TGCGCCAGCAGCCACATGCCCCAGGGCAATCAGCCCCAGCATTTT. Translating gives CASSHMPQGNQPQHF.

CDR3 in DNA: TGCGCCAGCGCTTTGGGCTGGAACAATGAGCAGTTCTTC. It codes for CASALGWNNEQFF. The chain recombines TRBV5-1 with TRBJ2-1; D is ambiguous. V gave up 7 bases and J gave up 5 bases, with 13 bases separating them. Germline CDR1 and CDR2: SGHRS and YFSETQ. The CDR3 has 13 residues.

The V and J genes are TRBV21-1 and TRBJ2-2; the D segment call TRBD2 is taken from the table without a DNA check. TRBV21-1 is deemed a pseudogene. This CDR3 is built from 19 residues. In nucleotides, the CDR3 is TGTGCCAGCAATATCGGAAAGACTGGCGGGAGAGCGAACACCGGGGAGCTGTTTTTT. As protein: CASNIGKTGGRANTGELFF.